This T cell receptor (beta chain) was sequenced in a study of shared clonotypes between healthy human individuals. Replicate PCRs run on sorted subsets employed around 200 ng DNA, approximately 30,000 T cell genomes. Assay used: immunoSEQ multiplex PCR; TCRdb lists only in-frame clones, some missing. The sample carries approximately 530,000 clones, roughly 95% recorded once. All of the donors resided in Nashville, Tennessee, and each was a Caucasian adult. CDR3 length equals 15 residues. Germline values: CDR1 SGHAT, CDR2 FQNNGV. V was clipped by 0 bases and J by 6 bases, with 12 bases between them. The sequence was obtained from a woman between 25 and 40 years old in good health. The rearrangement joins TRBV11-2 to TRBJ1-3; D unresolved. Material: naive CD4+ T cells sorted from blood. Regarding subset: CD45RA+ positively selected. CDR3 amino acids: CASSLDPALENTIYF. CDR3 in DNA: TGTGCCAGCAGCTTAGATCCGGCCCTAGAAAACACCATATATTTT.